This is a list of T cell receptor beta chains from one sample in a study of cytomegalovirus exposure and HLA in healthy donors. Libraries were prepared by immunoSEQ multiplex PCR; TCRdb keeps only in-frame clonotypes and omits some of them. The sample consists of about 64,000 clones, 80% to 90% of them appearing once. The sample taken for sequencing was PBMCs. These receptors were obtained from a woman younger than 30 in good health and CMV-seronegative. CDR3s include the opening cysteine and the closing phenylalanine or tryptophan. A D gene is named only where the DNA matches it firmly. The listing skips clone size in some rows; elsewhere it reads once, few, many or a size class.

V gene: TRBV6-4; D gene: .; clone size: .; J gene: TRBJ2-7; CDR3 protein: CASSSYSPSYEQYF; CDR3 DNA: TGTGCCAGCAGTTCCTACTCGCCCTCCTACGAGCAGTACTTC
V gene: TRBV28; D gene: TRBD1; clone size: .; J gene: TRBJ2-7; CDR3 protein: CASTSPTGGTYEQYF; CDR3 DNA: TGTGCCAGCACCTCTCCGACAGGGGGTACTTACGAGCAGTACTTC
V gene: TRBV9; D gene: TRBD2; clone size: once; J gene: TRBJ2-1; CDR3 protein: CASSVPSSGRFHNEQFF; CDR3 DNA: TGTGCCAGCAGCGTCCCTTCCAGCGGGAGGTTCCACAATGAGCAGTTCTTC
V gene: TRBV19; D gene: TRBD1; clone size: .; J gene: TRBJ1-2; CDR3 protein: CASKQGANYGYTF; CDR3 DNA: TGTGCCAGTAAACAGGGGGCGAACTATGGCTACACCTTC
V gene: TRBV5-1; D gene: TRBD2; clone size: .; J gene: TRBJ2-3; CDR3 protein: CASSLAGLDSDTQYF; CDR3 DNA: TGCGCCAGCAGCTTGGCGGGACTAGACTCAGATACGCAGTATTTT
V gene: TRBV28; D gene: .; clone size: .; J gene: TRBJ2-7; CDR3 protein: CASRPNGLLLKQYF; CDR3 DNA: TGTGCCAGCAGGCCGAACGGACTGCTCCTCAAGCAGTACTTC
V gene: TRBV5-5; D gene: .; clone size: .; J gene: TRBJ2-7; CDR3 protein: CASSLAPRTEFYEQYF; CDR3 DNA: TGTGCCAGCAGCTTGGCCCCGAGGACAGAGTTCTACGAGCAGTACTTC
V gene: TRBV5-6; D gene: .; clone size: .; J gene: TRBJ1-2; CDR3 protein: CASKRGTFNSGYGYTF; CDR3 DNA: TGTGCCAGCAAACGGGGAACCTTCAATTCGGGCTATGGCTACACCTTC
V gene: TRBV19; D gene: .; clone size: .; J gene: TRBJ1-1; CDR3 protein: CASSMARGNIGEAFF; CDR3 DNA: TGTGCCAGTAGTATGGCCAGGGGTAATATTGGTGAAGCTTTCTTT
V gene: TRBV6-5; D gene: .; clone size: .; J gene: TRBJ2-7; CDR3 protein: CASSLVGLREQYF; CDR3 DNA: TGTGCCAGCAGTCTCGTTGGACTACGCGAGCAGTACTTC
V gene: TRBV5-3; D gene: TRBD1; clone size: few; J gene: TRBJ1-5; CDR3 protein: CARSLEGTDHQPQHF; CDR3 DNA: TGTGCCAGAAGCTTGGAGGGGACAGATCATCAGCCCCAGCATTTT
V gene: TRBV2; D gene: TRBD2; clone size: .; J gene: TRBJ2-1; CDR3 protein: CASGRLAGEGGEQFF; CDR3 DNA: TGTGCCAGCGGCCGACTAGCGGGAGAAGGGGGTGAGCAGTTCTTC
V gene: TRBV7-9; D gene: .; clone size: .; J gene: TRBJ1-2; CDR3 protein: CASSRNRNYGYTF; CDR3 DNA: TGTGCCAGCAGCCGTAACAGAAACTATGGCTACACCTTC
V gene: TRBV27; D gene: .; clone size: .; J gene: TRBJ2-5; CDR3 protein: CASRIAGTQETQYF; CDR3 DNA: TGTGCCAGCAGGATTGCGGGAACCCAAGAGACCCAGTACTTC
V gene: TRBV30; D gene: .; clone size: .; J gene: TRBJ1-3; CDR3 protein: CAWSRGNTIYF; CDR3 DNA: TGTGCCTGGAGTCGTGGAAACACCATATATTTT
V gene: TRBV9; D gene: TRBD1; clone size: once; J gene: TRBJ2-3; CDR3 protein: CASSVGTGSPDTQYF; CDR3 DNA: TGTGCCAGCAGCGTAGGGACAGGGTCTCCAGATACGCAGTATTTT
V gene: TRBV5-6; D gene: TRBD1; clone size: .; J gene: TRBJ1-1; CDR3 protein: CASSSGQIITEAFF; CDR3 DNA: TGTGCCAGCAGCTCGGGACAGATTATAACTGAAGCTTTCTTT
V gene: TRBV7-2; D gene: .; clone size: .; J gene: TRBJ1-6; CDR3 protein: CASSPGFNSPLHF; CDR3 DNA: TGTGCCAGCAGTCCAGGGTTCAATTCACCCCTCCACTTT
V gene: TRBV27; D gene: TRBD2; clone size: .; J gene: TRBJ2-7; CDR3 protein: CATRTSGTYEQYF; CDR3 DNA: TGTGCCACCAGGACTAGCGGGACCTACGAGCAGTACTTC
V gene: TRBV7-9; D gene: .; clone size: .; J gene: TRBJ1-5; CDR3 protein: CASSSSGAGDQPQHF; CDR3 DNA: TGTGCCAGCAGCTCCAGTGGGGCAGGGGATCAGCCCCAGCATTTT
V gene: TRBV5-1; D gene: .; clone size: .; J gene: TRBJ1-2; CDR3 protein: CASSLASRDYDGYTF; CDR3 DNA: TGCGCCAGCAGCTTGGCTAGCAGAGACTATGATGGCTACACCTTC
V gene: TRBV15; D gene: TRBD1; clone size: .; J gene: TRBJ2-7; CDR3 protein: CATSRERTGGPHPDYEQYF; CDR3 DNA: TGTGCCACCAGCAGGGAGAGGACAGGGGGCCCTCATCCAGACTACGAGCAGTACTTC
V gene: TRBV6-5; D gene: .; clone size: .; J gene: TRBJ1-1; CDR3 protein: CASSRWTEANTEAFF; CDR3 DNA: TGTGCCAGCAGTCGGTGGACGGAGGCTAACACTGAAGCTTTCTTT
V gene: TRBV2; D gene: TRBD1; clone size: .; J gene: TRBJ2-1; CDR3 protein: CASSEIGTAYNEQFF; CDR3 DNA: TGTGCCAGCAGTGAGATCGGGACAGCTTACAATGAGCAGTTCTTC
V gene: TRBV4-1; D gene: .; clone size: .; J gene: TRBJ1-2; CDR3 protein: CASSRGPYGYTF; CDR3 DNA: TGCGCCAGCAGCCGCGGGCCCTATGGCTACACCTTC
V gene: TRBV30; D gene: .; clone size: .; J gene: TRBJ1-1; CDR3 protein: CAWSNYGTEAFF; CDR3 DNA: TGTGCCTGGAGTAATTACGGGACAGAAGCTTTCTTT
V gene: TRBV7-2; D gene: .; clone size: .; J gene: TRBJ1-2; CDR3 protein: CASREAAVAYGYTF; CDR3 DNA: TGTGCCTCAAGGGAGGCGGCCGTAGCATATGGCTACACCTTC
V gene: TRBV18; D gene: TRBD1; clone size: .; J gene: TRBJ1-1; CDR3 protein: CASSPPYRRTGTEAFF; CDR3 DNA: TGTGCCAGCTCACCACCCTATCGCCGGACAGGCACTGAAGCTTTCTTT
V gene: TRBV28; D gene: .; clone size: .; J gene: TRBJ1-5; CDR3 protein: CASSLPYNQPQHF; CDR3 DNA: TGTGCCAGCAGCTTGCCCTATAATCAGCCCCAGCATTTT
V gene: TRBV6-4; D gene: .; clone size: .; J gene: TRBJ1-1; CDR3 protein: CASRNEAIMNTEAFF; CDR3 DNA: TGTGCCAGCAGGAATGAGGCGATTATGAACACTGAAGCTTTCTTT
V gene: TRBV7-3; D gene: TRBD2; clone size: .; J gene: TRBJ2-1; CDR3 protein: CASSSLAGATYNEQFF; CDR3 DNA: TGTGCCAGCAGCTCCTTAGCGGGAGCGACCTACAATGAGCAGTTCTTC
V gene: TRBV28; D gene: .; clone size: .; J gene: TRBJ1-2; CDR3 protein: CASSLPQAFYGYTF; CDR3 DNA: TGTGCCAGCAGTTTACCACAGGCTTTTTATGGCTACACCTTC
V gene: TRBV5-1; D gene: TRBD2; clone size: .; J gene: TRBJ2-7; CDR3 protein: CASSSMTPGIGGLAPRSYEQYF; CDR3 DNA: TGCGCCAGCAGTTCTATGACTCCAGGGATTGGTGGACTAGCACCTAGGAGCTACGAGCAGTACTTC
V gene: TRBV2; D gene: TRBD1; clone size: .; J gene: TRBJ1-5; CDR3 protein: CASSGDRGGNQPQHF; CDR3 DNA: TGTGCCAGCAGTGGGGACAGGGGTGGCAATCAGCCCCAGCATTTT
V gene: TRBV15; D gene: TRBD2; clone size: .; J gene: TRBJ2-1; CDR3 protein: CATSSDIGLGNNEQFF; CDR3 DNA: TGTGCCACCAGCTCAGACATAGGACTAGGAAACAATGAGCAGTTCTTC
V gene: TRBV5-6; D gene: .; clone size: .; J gene: TRBJ2-5; CDR3 protein: CASSLAGGYETQYF; CDR3 DNA: TGTGCCAGCAGCTTGGCGGGGGGCTATGAGACCCAGTACTTC
V gene: TRBV4-1; D gene: TRBD2; clone size: .; J gene: TRBJ2-4; CDR3 protein: CASSQDFRRLAGGRKNIQYF; CDR3 DNA: TGCGCCAGCAGCCAAGACTTCCGCCGGCTAGCGGGAGGGCGCAAAAACATTCAGTACTTC
V gene: TRBV7-9; D gene: TRBD2; clone size: .; J gene: TRBJ2-4; CDR3 protein: CASSPPYRLAGFKNIQYF; CDR3 DNA: TGTGCCAGCAGCCCACCCTATCGACTAGCGGGATTCAAAAACATTCAGTACTTC
V gene: TRBV5-1; D gene: TRBD2; clone size: .; J gene: TRBJ2-7; CDR3 protein: CASSGGLAGDEQYF; CDR3 DNA: TGCGCCAGCAGCGGGGGGCTAGCGGGGGACGAGCAGTACTTC
V gene: TRBV7-9; D gene: .; clone size: .; J gene: TRBJ2-1; CDR3 protein: CASLLGGEGTYNEQFF; CDR3 DNA: TGTGCCAGCCTCCTTGGCGGGGAAGGAACTTACAATGAGCAGTTCTTC
V gene: TRBV7-2; D gene: TRBD2; clone size: .; J gene: TRBJ2-7; CDR3 protein: CASSSRLAGGPLEQYF; CDR3 DNA: TGTGCCAGCAGCTCCCGGCTAGCGGGAGGGCCGCTGGAGCAGTACTTC
V gene: TRBV5-1; D gene: TRBD2; clone size: once; J gene: TRBJ2-1; CDR3 protein: CASSSPAGLVSYNEQFF; CDR3 DNA: TGCGCCAGCAGCTCACCCGCAGGACTAGTATCCTACAATGAGCAGTTCTTC
V gene: TRBV7-2; D gene: .; clone size: .; J gene: TRBJ2-7; CDR3 protein: CASRASWSSYEQYF; CDR3 DNA: TGTGCCAGCAGGGCTAGCTGGAGCTCCTACGAGCAGTACTTC
V gene: TRBV7-2; D gene: .; clone size: once; J gene: TRBJ1-1; CDR3 protein: CASSPSQGMNTEAFF; CDR3 DNA: TGTGCCAGCAGCCCGAGTCAGGGAATGAACACTGAAGCTTTCTTT
V gene: TRBV28; D gene: .; clone size: .; J gene: TRBJ2-1; CDR3 protein: CASISYNEQFF; CDR3 DNA: TGTGCCAGCATCAGCTACAATGAGCAGTTCTTC
V gene: TRBV2; D gene: TRBD2; clone size: .; J gene: TRBJ2-1; CDR3 protein: CASSGYGEGEQFF; CDR3 DNA: TGTGCCAGCAGTGGGTACGGGGAGGGTGAGCAGTTCTTC
V gene: TRBV18; D gene: TRBD1; clone size: .; J gene: TRBJ1-5; CDR3 protein: CASSETGVSNQPQHF; CDR3 DNA: TGTGCCAGCTCCGAGACAGGGGTAAGCAATCAGCCCCAGCATTTT
V gene: TRBV9; D gene: .; clone size: .; J gene: TRBJ2-5; CDR3 protein: CASSVGLTRQTQYF; CDR3 DNA: TGTGCCAGCAGCGTTGGCTTGACTAGACAGACCCAGTACTTC
V gene: TRBV16; D gene: .; clone size: .; J gene: TRBJ1-1; CDR3 protein: CASSPDDRYPFF; CDR3 DNA: TGTGCCAGCAGCCCGGATGACAGGTACCCTTTCTTT
V gene: TRBV5-1; D gene: TRBD1; clone size: .; J gene: TRBJ2-7; CDR3 protein: CASRVGTAEWYEQYF; CDR3 DNA: TGCGCCAGCAGAGTGGGGACAGCGGAGTGGTACGAGCAGTACTTC
V gene: TRBV7-9; D gene: TRBD1; clone size: once; J gene: TRBJ1-2; CDR3 protein: CASSTGLGQENYGYTF; CDR3 DNA: TGTGCCAGCAGTACGGGACTGGGACAGGAAAACTATGGCTACACCTTC
V gene: TRBV6-1; D gene: TRBD1; clone size: .; J gene: TRBJ2-6; CDR3 protein: CASSENPDRGTGANVLTF; CDR3 DNA: TGTGCCAGCAGTGAAAATCCGGACAGGGGGACTGGGGCCAACGTCCTGACTTTC
V gene: TRBV19; D gene: .; clone size: .; J gene: TRBJ2-3; CDR3 protein: CASSITLAWTDTQYF; CDR3 DNA: TGTGCCAGTAGTATAACGCTAGCGTGGACAGATACGCAGTATTTT
V gene: TRBV19; D gene: .; clone size: .; J gene: TRBJ2-1; CDR3 protein: CASSMGEGNEQFF; CDR3 DNA: TGTGCCAGTAGTATGGGTGAGGGCAATGAGCAGTTCTTC
V gene: TRBV7-8; D gene: TRBD1; clone size: .; J gene: TRBJ1-2; CDR3 protein: CASSLVITGTALNHYGYTF; CDR3 DNA: TGTGCCAGCAGCTTAGTGATCACCGGGACAGCGCTTAACCACTATGGCTACACCTTC